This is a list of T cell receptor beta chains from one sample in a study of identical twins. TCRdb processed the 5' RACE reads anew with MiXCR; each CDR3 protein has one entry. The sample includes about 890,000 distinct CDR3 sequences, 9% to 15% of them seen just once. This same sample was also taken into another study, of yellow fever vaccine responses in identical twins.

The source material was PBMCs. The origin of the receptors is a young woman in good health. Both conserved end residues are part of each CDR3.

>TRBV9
CASSVGPTNNEQFF
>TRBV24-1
CATSDLNGKFPGELFF
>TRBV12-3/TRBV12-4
CASSFSPYEQYF
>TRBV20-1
CSARNPGTGRDEAFF
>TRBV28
CASSATGWGYNEQFF
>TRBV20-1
CSARVGQGDPPLHF
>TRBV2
CASRFNREGELFF
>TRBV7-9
CASSLANQGGYTF
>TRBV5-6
CASSAALRNTEAFF
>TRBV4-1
CASSQDGTGPDTQYF
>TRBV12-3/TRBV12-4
CAAKRVGNTEAFF
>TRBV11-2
CASSLGRTHQFF
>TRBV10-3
CAISERQGWKTQYF
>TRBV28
CASNNPGQVSNEQFF
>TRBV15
CATSRGSSGRGETGELFF
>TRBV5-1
CASRMGGMETQYF
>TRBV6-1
CASSDASGGAESEFF
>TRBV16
CASSRSRAEQYF
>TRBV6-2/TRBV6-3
CASSAGVTYNEQFF
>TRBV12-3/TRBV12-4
CASNTAGTGGSYEQYF
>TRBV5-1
CASSLPSGGNTDTQYF
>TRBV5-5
CASSLGGTGGLETQYF
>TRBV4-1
CASSQEGLAVNNEQFF
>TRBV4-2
CASSQDLSGGRNEQFF
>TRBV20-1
CSADRGKNIQYF
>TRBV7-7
CASSRTSLSTDTQYF
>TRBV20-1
CSATTGGVYNEQFF
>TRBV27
CASSRSGQGTITYNEQFF
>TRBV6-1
CASTEEAGGSSYNEQFF
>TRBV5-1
CASSWLNRDSGELFF
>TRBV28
CASSEGTGVSQETQYF
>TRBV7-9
CASSFKWDRHMNGYTF
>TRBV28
CASSFTGVSDTEAFF
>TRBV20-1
CSARDNPGYQETQYF
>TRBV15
CATSRDRVGSNQPQHF
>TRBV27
CASSYDRGHEQYF
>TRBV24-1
CATSVEGSTDTQYF
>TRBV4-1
CASSQDLLDYGYTF
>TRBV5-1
CASSLLQGPNEQFF
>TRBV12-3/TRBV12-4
CASSLTLREGLYNEQFF
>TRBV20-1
CSAPAGTSDFYEQYF
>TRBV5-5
CASSHLRGAYNEQFF
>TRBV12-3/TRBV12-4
CASTLGEGTEAFF
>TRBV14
CASSRRGRTDTQYF
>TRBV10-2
CASSDRAGGFTGELFF
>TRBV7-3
CASSPGTGPNYEQYF
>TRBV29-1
CSVSDTGTRGYTF
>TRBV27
CASSPTGGLNQPQHF